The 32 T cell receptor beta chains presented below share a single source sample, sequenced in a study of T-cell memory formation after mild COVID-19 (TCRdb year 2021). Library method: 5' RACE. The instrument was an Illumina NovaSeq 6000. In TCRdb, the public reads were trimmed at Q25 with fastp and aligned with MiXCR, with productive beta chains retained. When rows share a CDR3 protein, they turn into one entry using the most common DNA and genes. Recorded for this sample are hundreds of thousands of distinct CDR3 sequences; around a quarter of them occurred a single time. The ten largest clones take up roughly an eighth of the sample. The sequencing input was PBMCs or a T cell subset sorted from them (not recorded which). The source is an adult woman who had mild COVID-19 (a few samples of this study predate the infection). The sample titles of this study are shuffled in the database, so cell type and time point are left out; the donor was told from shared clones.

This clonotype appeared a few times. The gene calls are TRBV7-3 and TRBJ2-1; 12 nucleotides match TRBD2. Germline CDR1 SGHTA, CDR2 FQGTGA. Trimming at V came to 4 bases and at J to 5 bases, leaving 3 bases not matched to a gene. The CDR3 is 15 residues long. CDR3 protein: CASSSTSGGNNEQFF. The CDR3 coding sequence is TGTGCCAGCAGCTCGACTAGCGGGGGAAACAATGAGCAGTTCTTC.

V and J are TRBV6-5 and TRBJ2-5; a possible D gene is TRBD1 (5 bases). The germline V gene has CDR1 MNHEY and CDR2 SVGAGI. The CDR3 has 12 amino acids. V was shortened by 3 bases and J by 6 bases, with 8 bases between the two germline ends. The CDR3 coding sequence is TGTGCCAGCAGTTATGCAGGGCAGACCCAGTACTTC. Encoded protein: CASSYAGQTQYF.

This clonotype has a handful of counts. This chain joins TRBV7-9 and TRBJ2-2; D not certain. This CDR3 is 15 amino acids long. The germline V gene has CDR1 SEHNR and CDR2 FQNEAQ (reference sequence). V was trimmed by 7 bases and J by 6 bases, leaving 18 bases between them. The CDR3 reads CASTLSETRAGELFF. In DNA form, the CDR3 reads TGTGCCAGCACCCTATCAGAGACGCGCGCCGGGGAGCTGTTTTTT.

The DNA for the CDR3 is TGTGCCAGCGGCCAAATAGCGGGGAGCACAGATACGCAGTATTTT. This sequence encodes CASGQIAGSTDTQYF. V gene TRBV5-6 combines with J gene TRBJ2-3; TRBD2 matches at 8 bases. The germline V gene has CDR1 SGHDT and CDR2 YYEEEE. The CDR3 covers 15 residues. With V trimmed by 7 bases and J by 0 bases, 7 bases remained unmatched.

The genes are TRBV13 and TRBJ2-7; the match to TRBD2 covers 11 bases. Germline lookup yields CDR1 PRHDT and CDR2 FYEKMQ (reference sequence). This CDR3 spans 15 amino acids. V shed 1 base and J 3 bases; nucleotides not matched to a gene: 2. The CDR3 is CASSLVSGRGYEQYF. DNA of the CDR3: TGTGCCAGCAGCTTAGTTAGCGGGAGGGGCTACGAGCAGTACTTC.

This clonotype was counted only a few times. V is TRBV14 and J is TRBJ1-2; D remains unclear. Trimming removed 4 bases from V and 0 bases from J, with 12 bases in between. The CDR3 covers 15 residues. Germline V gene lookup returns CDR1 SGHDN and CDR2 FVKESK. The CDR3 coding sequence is TGTGCCAGCAGCCGAGAGACCGGTGCTAACTATGGCTACACCTTC. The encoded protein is CASSRETGANYGYTF.

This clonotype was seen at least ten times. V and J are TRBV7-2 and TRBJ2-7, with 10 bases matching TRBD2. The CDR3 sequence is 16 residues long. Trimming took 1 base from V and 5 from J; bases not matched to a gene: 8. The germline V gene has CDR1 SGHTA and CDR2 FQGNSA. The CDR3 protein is CASSLEASGGIHEQYF. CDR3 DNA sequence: TGTGCCAGCAGCTTAGAGGCTAGCGGGGGAATTCACGAGCAGTACTTC.

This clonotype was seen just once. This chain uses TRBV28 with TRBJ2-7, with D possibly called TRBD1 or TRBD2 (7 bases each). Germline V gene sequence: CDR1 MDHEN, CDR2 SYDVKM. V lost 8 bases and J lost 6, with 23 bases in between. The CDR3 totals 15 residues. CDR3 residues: CASEYGGGQLREQYF. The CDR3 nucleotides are TGTGCCAGCGAATATGGGGGGGGACAGCTACGCGAGCAGTACTTC.

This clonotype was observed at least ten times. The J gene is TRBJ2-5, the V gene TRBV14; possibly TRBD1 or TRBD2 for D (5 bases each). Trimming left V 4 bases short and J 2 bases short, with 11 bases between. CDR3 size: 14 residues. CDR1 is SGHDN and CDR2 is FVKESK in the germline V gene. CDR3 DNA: TGTGCCAGCAGCCGACGGGGACCACAAGAGACCCAGTACTTC. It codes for CASSRRGPQETQYF.

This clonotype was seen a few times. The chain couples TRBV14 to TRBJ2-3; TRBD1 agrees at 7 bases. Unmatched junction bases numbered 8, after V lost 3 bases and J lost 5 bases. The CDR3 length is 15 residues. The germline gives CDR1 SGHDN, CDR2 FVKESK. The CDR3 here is CASSQRLQGIDTQYF. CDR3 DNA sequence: TGTGCCAGCAGCCAGCGTTTACAGGGGATAGATACGCAGTATTTT.

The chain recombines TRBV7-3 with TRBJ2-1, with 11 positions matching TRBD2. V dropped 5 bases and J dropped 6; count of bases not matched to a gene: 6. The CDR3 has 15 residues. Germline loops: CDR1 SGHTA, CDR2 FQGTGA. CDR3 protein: CASSVSGGAGNEQFF. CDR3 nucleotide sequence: TGTGCCAGCAGCGTTAGCGGGGGGGCGGGCAATGAGCAGTTCTTC. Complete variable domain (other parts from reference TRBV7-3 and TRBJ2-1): GAGVSQTPSNKVTEKGKYVELRCDPISGHTALYWYRQSLGQGPEFLIYFQGTGAADDSGLPNDRFFAVRPEGSVSTLKIQRTERGDSAVYLCASSVSGGAGNEQFFGPGTRLTVL.

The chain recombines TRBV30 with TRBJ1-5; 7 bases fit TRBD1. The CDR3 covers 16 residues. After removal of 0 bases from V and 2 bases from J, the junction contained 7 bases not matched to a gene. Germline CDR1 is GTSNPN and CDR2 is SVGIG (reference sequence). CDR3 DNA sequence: TGTGCCTGGAGTGTACAGCCCCAGGGGGGCAATCAGCCCCAGCATTTT. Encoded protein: CAWSVQPQGGNQPQHF.

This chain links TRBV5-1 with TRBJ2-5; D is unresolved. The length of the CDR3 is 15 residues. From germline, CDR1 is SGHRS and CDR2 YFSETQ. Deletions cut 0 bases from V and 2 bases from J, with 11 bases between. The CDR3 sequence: CASSLAGLDQETQYF. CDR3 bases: TGCGCCAGCAGCTTGGCCGGGTTGGATCAAGAGACCCAGTACTTC. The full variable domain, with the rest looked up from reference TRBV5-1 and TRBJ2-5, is KAGVTQTPRYLIKTRGQQVTLSCSPISGHRSVSWYQQTPGQGLQFLFEYFSETQRNKGNFPGRFSGRQFSNSRSEMNVSTLELGDSALYLCASSLAGLDQETQYFGPGTRLLVL.

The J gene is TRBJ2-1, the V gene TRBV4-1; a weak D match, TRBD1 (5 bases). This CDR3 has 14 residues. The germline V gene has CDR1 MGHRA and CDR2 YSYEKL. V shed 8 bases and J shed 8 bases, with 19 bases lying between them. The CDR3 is CASSKMGPLDEQFF. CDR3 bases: TGCGCCAGCTCCAAGATGGGGCCCCTCGATGAGCAGTTCTTC.

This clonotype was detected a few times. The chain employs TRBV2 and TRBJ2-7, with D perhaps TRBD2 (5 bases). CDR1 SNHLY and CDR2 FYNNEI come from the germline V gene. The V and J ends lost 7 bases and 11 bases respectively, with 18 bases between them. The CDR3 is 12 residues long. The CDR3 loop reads CASNARLRVKYF. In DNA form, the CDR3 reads TGTGCCAGCAATGCGAGACTACGAGTGAAGTACTTC.

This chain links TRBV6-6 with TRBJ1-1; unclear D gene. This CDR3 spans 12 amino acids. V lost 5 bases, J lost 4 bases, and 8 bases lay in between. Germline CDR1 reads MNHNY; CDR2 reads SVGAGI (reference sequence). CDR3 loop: CASSQDFTEAFF. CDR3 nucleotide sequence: TGTGCCAGCAGTCAGGACTTCACTGAAGCTTTCTTT.

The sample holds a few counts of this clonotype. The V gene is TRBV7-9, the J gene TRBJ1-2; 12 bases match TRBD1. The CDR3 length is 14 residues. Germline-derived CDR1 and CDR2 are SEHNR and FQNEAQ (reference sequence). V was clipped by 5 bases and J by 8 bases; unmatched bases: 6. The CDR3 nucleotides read TGTGCCAGCAGCCTAGGGACAGGGGGCCTGGGCTACACCTTC. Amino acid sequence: CASSLGTGGLGYTF.

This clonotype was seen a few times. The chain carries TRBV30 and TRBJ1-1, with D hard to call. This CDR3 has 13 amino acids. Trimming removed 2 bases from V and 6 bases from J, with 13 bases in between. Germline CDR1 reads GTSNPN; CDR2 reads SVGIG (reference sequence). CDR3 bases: TGTGCCTGGAGTACCGAGTCAAGCTCTGAAGCTTTCTTT. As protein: CAWSTESSSEAFF.

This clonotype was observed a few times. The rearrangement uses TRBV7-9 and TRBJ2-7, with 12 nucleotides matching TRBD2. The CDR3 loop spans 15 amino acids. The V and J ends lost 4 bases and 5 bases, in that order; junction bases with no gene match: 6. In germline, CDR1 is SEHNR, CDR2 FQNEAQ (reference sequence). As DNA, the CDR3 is TGTGCCAGCAGCTCCCGGACTAGCGGGATCCACGAGCAGTACTTC. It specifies CASSSRTSGIHEQYF.

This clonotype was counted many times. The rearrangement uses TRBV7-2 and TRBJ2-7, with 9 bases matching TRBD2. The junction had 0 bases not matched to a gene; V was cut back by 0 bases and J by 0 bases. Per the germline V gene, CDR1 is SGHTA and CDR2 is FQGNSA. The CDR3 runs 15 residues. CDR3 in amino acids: CASSLATSGSYEQYF. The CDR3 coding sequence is TGTGCCAGCAGCTTAGCGACTAGCGGCTCCTACGAGCAGTACTTC.

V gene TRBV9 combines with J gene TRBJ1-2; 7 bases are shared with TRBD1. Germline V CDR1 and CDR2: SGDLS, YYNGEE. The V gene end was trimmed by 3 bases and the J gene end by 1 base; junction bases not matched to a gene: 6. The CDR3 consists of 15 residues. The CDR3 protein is CASSEGQGVNYGYTF. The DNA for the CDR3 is TGTGCCAGCAGCGAGGGGCAGGGGGTTAACTATGGCTACACCTTC.

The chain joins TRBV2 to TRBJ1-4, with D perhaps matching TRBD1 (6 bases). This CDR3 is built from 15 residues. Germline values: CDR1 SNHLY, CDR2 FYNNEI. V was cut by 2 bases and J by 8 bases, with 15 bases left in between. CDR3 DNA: TGTGCCAGCAGTGAAACAACAGGGAGTCGGGAAAAACTGTTTTTT. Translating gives CASSETTGSREKLFF.

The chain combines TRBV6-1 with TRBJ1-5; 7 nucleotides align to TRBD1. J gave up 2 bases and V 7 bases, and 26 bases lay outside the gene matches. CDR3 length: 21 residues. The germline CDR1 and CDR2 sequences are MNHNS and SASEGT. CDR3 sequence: CASNPWGEGRNRQGGNQPQHF. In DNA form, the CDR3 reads TGTGCCAGCAACCCATGGGGAGAAGGCCGCAACCGACAGGGAGGCAATCAGCCCCAGCATTTT.

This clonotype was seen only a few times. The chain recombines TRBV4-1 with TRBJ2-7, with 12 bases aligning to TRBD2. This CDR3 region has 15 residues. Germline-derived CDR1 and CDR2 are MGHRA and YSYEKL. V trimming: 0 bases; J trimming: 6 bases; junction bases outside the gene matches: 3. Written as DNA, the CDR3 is TGCGCCAGCAGCCAAGAGCCGGGACTAGCGGGCGAGCAGTACTTC. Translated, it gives CASSQEPGLAGEQYF.

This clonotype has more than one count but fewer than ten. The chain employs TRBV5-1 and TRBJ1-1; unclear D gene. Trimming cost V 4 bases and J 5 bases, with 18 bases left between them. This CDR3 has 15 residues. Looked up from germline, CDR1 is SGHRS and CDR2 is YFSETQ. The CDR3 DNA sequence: TGCGCCAGCAGCCAAACCGGGCCGTTTCGTACTGAAGCTTTCTTT. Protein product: CASSQTGPFRTEAFF.

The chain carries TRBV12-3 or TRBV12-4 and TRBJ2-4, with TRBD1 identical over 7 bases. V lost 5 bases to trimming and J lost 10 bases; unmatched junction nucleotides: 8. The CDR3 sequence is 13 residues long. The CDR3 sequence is CASSPDRAGIQYF. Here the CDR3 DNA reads TGTGCCAGCAGTCCTGACAGGGCCGGAATTCAGTACTTC.

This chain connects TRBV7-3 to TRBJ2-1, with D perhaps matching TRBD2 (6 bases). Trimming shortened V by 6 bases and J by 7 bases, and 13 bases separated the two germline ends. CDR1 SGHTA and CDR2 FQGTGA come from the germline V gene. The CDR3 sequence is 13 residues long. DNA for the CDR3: TGTGCCAGCAGGTCCCCCCGGGGGAATGAGCAGTTCTTC. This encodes CASRSPRGNEQFF. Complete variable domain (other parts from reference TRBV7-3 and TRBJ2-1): GAGVSQTPSNKVTEKGKYVELRCDPISGHTALYWYRQSLGQGPEFLIYFQGTGAADDSGLPNDRFFAVRPEGSVSTLKIQRTERGDSAVYLCASRSPRGNEQFFGPGTRLTVL.

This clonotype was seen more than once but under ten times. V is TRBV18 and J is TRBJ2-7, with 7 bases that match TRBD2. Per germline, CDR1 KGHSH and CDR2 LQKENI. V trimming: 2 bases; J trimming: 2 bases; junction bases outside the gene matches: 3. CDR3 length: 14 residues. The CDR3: CASSPSGKPYEQYF. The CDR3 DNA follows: TGTGCCAGCTCACCAAGCGGGAAACCCTACGAGCAGTACTTC.

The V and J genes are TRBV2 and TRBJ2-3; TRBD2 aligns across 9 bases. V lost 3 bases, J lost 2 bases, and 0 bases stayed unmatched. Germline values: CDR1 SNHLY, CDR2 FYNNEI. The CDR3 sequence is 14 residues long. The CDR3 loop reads CASSEGLATDTQYF. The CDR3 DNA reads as TGTGCCAGCAGTGAGGGACTAGCCACAGATACGCAGTATTTT.

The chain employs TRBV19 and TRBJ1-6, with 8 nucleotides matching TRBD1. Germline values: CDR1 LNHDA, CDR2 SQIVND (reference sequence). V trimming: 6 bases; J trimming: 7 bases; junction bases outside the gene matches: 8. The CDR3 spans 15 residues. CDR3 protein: CASSPQPGGNSPLHF. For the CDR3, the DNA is TGTGCCAGTAGCCCCCAGCCAGGGGGCAATTCACCCCTCCACTTT. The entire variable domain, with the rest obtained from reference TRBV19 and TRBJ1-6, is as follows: DGGITQSPKYLFRKEGQNVTLSCEQNLNHDAMYWYRQDPGQGLRLIYYSQIVNDFQKGDIAEGYSVSREKKESFPLTVTSAQKNPTAFYLCASSPQPGGNSPLHFGNGTRLTVT.

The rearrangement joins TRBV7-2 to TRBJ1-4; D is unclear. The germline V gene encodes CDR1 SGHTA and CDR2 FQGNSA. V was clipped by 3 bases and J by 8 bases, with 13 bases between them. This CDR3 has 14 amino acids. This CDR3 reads CASSLGPAEEKLFF. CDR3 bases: TGTGCCAGCAGCTTGGGTCCGGCTGAAGAAAAACTGTTTTTT.

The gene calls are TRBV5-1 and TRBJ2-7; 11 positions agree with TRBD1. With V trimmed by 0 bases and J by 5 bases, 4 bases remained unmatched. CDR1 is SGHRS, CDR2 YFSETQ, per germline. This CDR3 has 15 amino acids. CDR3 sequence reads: CASSLEGQGANEQYF. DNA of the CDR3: TGCGCCAGCAGCTTGGAAGGACAGGGGGCAAACGAGCAGTACTTC.